The 32 T cell receptor beta chains listed next were all sequenced from one sample in a study of blood T cell repertoires in COVID-19. The data were produced by immunoSEQ multiplex PCR, yet TCRdb's version contains in-frame clones alone and is incomplete. The table records approximately 84,000 clones, 85% to 90% of them present only once. Sequences were obtained from peripheral blood. The receptors shown here come from a human donor with active COVID-19. The donor label of this sample is uncertain.

The gene calls are TRBV27 and TRBJ2-3; 10 positions agree with TRBD1. This CDR3 contains 15 residues. Germline CDR1 and CDR2: MNHEY and SMNVEV (reference sequence). Losses at the gene ends were 8 bases for V and 2 bases for J; bases not matched to a gene: 7. CDR3 amino acids: CASGNDRGPTDTQYF. The CDR3 DNA sequence: TGTGCCAGCGGAAATGACAGGGGGCCCACAGATACGCAGTATTTT.

The rearrangement uses TRBV6-5 and TRBJ1-1; D uncertain. V was pared by 2 bases and J by 1 base, with 14 bases between. The CDR3 covers 16 residues. Germline assignment: CDR1 MNHEY and CDR2 SVGAGI. CDR3 residues: CASSYGFSGKNTEAFF. The CDR3 DNA reads TGTGCCAGCAGTTACGGCTTTTCGGGGAAGAACACTGAAGCTTTCTTT.

The chain carries TRBV25-1 and TRBJ2-5; D is undetermined. Trimming cost V 6 bases and J 5 bases, with 7 bases left between them. CDR3 length equals 11 residues. Germline loops: CDR1 MGHDK, CDR2 SYGVNS. CDR3 nucleotides: TGTGCCAGCAGCCGACTGGAGACCCAGTACTTC. This sequence encodes CASSRLETQYF.

This sequence joins TRBV4-2 and TRBJ1-2; a possible D gene is TRBD1 (6 bases). V gave up 2 bases and J gave up 0 bases, with 10 bases separating them. Germline V lookup: CDR1 LGHNA, CDR2 YNFKEQ. This CDR3 has 15 residues. CDR3 coding DNA: TGTGCCAGCAGCCAACGACAGGACTCTAACTATGGCTACACCTTC. Translation gives CASSQRQDSNYGYTF.

The rearrangement uses TRBV4-3 and TRBJ2-5, with unresolved D. The V and J ends lost 3 bases and 2 bases respectively, with 7 bases between them. The V gene's germline CDR1 is LGHNA and CDR2 YSLEER. CDR3 length: 13 amino acids. The CDR3 region is CASSQLGQETQYF. DNA of the CDR3: TGCGCCAGCAGCCAGCTAGGACAAGAGACCCAGTACTTC.

This chain joins TRBV11-2 and TRBJ2-3, with D possibly matching TRBD1 (6 bases). Germline CDR1 is SGHAT and CDR2 is FQNNGV. This CDR3 has 12 amino acids. V lost 5 bases and J 5 bases, leaving 8 bases between the germline ends. The CDR3 coding sequence is TGTGCCAGCAGCGGGGGCGGAGATACGCAGTATTTT. Its translation: CASSGGGDTQYF. The whole variable domain, filled in from reference TRBV11-2 and TRBJ2-3, reads EAGVAQSPRYKIIEKRQSVAFWCNPISGHATLYWYQQILGQGPKLLIQFQNNGVVDDSQLPKDRFSAERLKGVDSTLKIQPAKLEDSAVYLCASSGGGDTQYFGPGTRLTVL.

The chain carries TRBV4-1 and TRBJ2-2; perhaps TRBD2 as D (5 bases). This CDR3 has 18 amino acids. V was clipped by 0 bases and J by 5 bases, with 19 bases between them. Germline loops: CDR1 MGHRA, CDR2 YSYEKL. The DNA for the CDR3 is TGCGCCAGCAGCCAAGATCGAACGGGGTCCCTCCCTACCGGGGAGCTGTTTTTT. It is translated as CASSQDRTGSLPTGELFF.

This clone was observed a few times. The V and J genes are TRBV6-2 or TRBV6-3 and TRBJ2-3; 15 bases agree with TRBD2. CDR1 and CDR2 (germline): MNHEY, SVGEGT. J was trimmed by 3 bases and V by 4 bases; bases with no gene match: 2. This CDR3 region has 16 residues. The CDR3 DNA follows: TGTGCCAGCAGTTGGACTAGCGGGGGGGCAACAGATACGCAGTATTTT. Protein sequence: CASSWTSGGATDTQYF.

A single count supports this clone. CDR3 region: CSVEDPLGLAGGPYNEQFF. In nucleotides, the CDR3 is TGCAGCGTTGAAGATCCCCTCGGACTAGCGGGGGGGCCTTACAATGAGCAGTTCTTC. The gene calls are TRBV29-1 and TRBJ2-1; 15 bases line up with TRBD2. With 0 bases clipped from V and 4 bases from J, the junction kept 10 bases outside the gene matches. Germline V gene data show CDR1 as SQVTM and CDR2 as ANQGSEA. This CDR3 contains 19 residues.

The chain couples TRBV6-5 to TRBJ2-7; 11 bases map to TRBD2. The germline gives CDR1 MNHEY, CDR2 SVGAGI. Trimming at V came to 5 bases and at J to 3 bases, leaving 6 bases not matched to a gene. This CDR3 is built from 15 residues. The CDR3 sequence: CASSTLAGGLYEQYF. In DNA form, the CDR3 reads TGTGCCAGCAGTACATTAGCGGGGGGGCTCTACGAGCAGTACTTC.

This clone was detected only once. The chain carries TRBV6-2 or TRBV6-3 and TRBJ1-3; 10 nucleotides line up with TRBD1. CDR3 size: 16 residues. With V trimmed by 0 bases and J by 3 bases, 2 bases remained unmatched. Germline lookup yields CDR1 MNHEY and CDR2 SVGEGT. CDR3 DNA: TGTGCCAGCAGTTACTCGACAGGGGGCATTGGAAACACCATATATTTT. It yields the protein CASSYSTGGIGNTIYF.

The chain uses TRBV28 and TRBJ1-6, with 8 bases lining up with TRBD1. This CDR3 has 15 amino acids. The V gene's germline CDR1 is MDHEN and CDR2 SYDVKM. The junction had 8 bases not matched to a gene; V was cut back by 6 bases and J by 7 bases. CDR3 in DNA: TGTGCCAGCAGGGGACCGGACAGGGCCAATTCACCCCTCCACTTT. This sequence encodes CASRGPDRANSPLHF.

The chain employs TRBV30 and TRBJ2-1; no clear D. V was pared by 4 bases and J by 0 bases, with 4 bases between. This CDR3 spans 12 amino acids. Per germline, CDR1 GTSNPN and CDR2 SVGIG (reference sequence). CDR3: CAWTSSYNEQFF. The CDR3 region has the DNA TGTGCCTGGACGAGCTCCTACAATGAGCAGTTCTTC.

The chain recombines TRBV7-2 with TRBJ1-2; D is unclear. Looked up from germline, CDR1 is SGHTA and CDR2 is FQGNSA. The CDR3 is 15 amino acids. Trimming removed 1 base at V and 4 bases at J, with 13 bases between. This CDR3 is CASSLVTFGGYGYTF. For the CDR3, the DNA is TGTGCCAGCAGCTTAGTAACTTTCGGCGGCTATGGCTACACCTTC. Full variable domain (outside the CDR3, taken from reference TRBV7-2 and TRBJ1-2): GAGVSQSPSNKVTEKGKDVELRCDPISGHTALYWYRQSLGQGLEFLIYFQGNSAPDKSGLPSDRFSAERTGGSVSTLTIQRTQQEDSAVYLCASSLVTFGGYGYTFGSGTRLTVV.

The rearrangement uses TRBV18 and TRBJ1-4; weak D call: TRBD1 (6 bases). CDR3 length: 16 residues. Between the trimmed V and J ends, which lost 5 bases and 4 bases, there was a span of 17 bases. CDR1 KGHSH and CDR2 LQKENI come from the germline V gene. In DNA form, the CDR3 reads TGTGCCAGCTCATCGATCGCGGGGGCCCTTAATGAAAAACTGTTTTTT. Protein product: CASSSIAGALNEKLFF.

This sequence joins TRBV9 and TRBJ2-3; D remains ambiguous. V gave up 3 bases and J gave up 5 bases, with 7 bases separating them. Germline V CDR1 and CDR2: SGDLS, YYNGEE. This CDR3 contains 12 residues. The CDR3 spells CASSATLDTQYF. CDR3 DNA sequence: TGTGCCAGCAGCGCCACTCTAGATACGCAGTATTTT.

This chain connects TRBV5-1 to TRBJ1-2; D possibly corresponds to TRBD1 (6 bases). Germline V gives CDR1 SGHRS, CDR2 YFSETQ. This CDR3 spans 19 amino acids. V was cut by 0 bases and J by 1 base, with 22 bases left in between. The CDR3 loop reads CASSLDAMGGRRFNYGYTF. Here the CDR3 DNA reads TGCGCCAGCAGCTTGGATGCCATGGGGGGGCGAAGGTTTAACTATGGCTACACCTTC.

This rearrangement joins TRBV14 to TRBJ2-7; no firm D call. Germline CDR1 is SGHDN and CDR2 is FVKESK. The CDR3 totals 12 residues. Trimming stripped 1 base from V and 6 bases from J, with 7 bases between. CDR3 bases: TGTGCCAGCAGCCAAGCCGGTTCCGAGCAGTACTTC. Translation: CASSQAGSEQYF.

The chain joins TRBV11-2 to TRBJ2-3, with unresolved D. Germline values: CDR1 SGHAT, CDR2 FQNNGV. With 1 base removed from V and 6 bases from J, the gap between germline ends came to 14 bases. The CDR3 runs 15 residues. CDR3 loop: CASSLGARRWDTQYF. CDR3 nucleotide sequence: TGTGCCAGCAGCTTAGGCGCTAGGCGGTGGGATACGCAGTATTTT.

Here the CDR3 DNA reads TGCGCCAGCAGCCCCGGGACTACTTACGGCACAGATACGCAGTATTTT. This encodes CASSPGTTYGTDTQYF. The chain combines TRBV5-1 with TRBJ2-3, with TRBD2 identical over 7 bases. From germline, CDR1 is SGHRS and CDR2 YFSETQ. The CDR3 extends over 16 amino acids. The V gene end was trimmed by 4 bases and the J gene end by 1 base; junction bases not matched to a gene: 9.

V gene TRBV6-6 combines with J gene TRBJ1-4; no clear D gene. The V and J ends lost 0 bases and 8 bases respectively, with 13 bases between them. The CDR3 has 15 amino acids. Germline V gene sequence: CDR1 MNHNY, CDR2 SVGAGI (reference sequence). DNA for the CDR3: TGTGCCAGCAGTTACTCGACCCGGATCAGGGAAAAACTGTTTTTT. Protein product: CASSYSTRIREKLFF.

The chain links TRBV5-1 to TRBJ2-1, with a weak D call TRBD2 (6 bases). Looked up from germline, CDR1 is SGHRS and CDR2 is YFSETQ. This CDR3 region has 14 residues. With 0 bases removed from V and 10 bases from J, the gap between germline ends came to 14 bases. CDR3 DNA: TGCGCCAGCAGCTTGGGAGCTCCGGCGGGGGAGCAGTTCTTC. It codes for CASSLGAPAGEQFF.

The chain carries TRBV5-1 and TRBJ2-2; D ambiguous. Germline V CDR1 and CDR2: SGHRS, YFSETQ. The V end was cut by 0 bases, the J end by 2 bases, with 5 bases between. This CDR3 region has 14 residues. CDR3 coding DNA: TGCGCCAGCAGCTTGGGACTTAACACCGGGGAGCTGTTTTTT. It codes for CASSLGLNTGELFF.

The genes are TRBV5-4 and TRBJ2-3; tentatively, D is TRBD2 (5 bases). Germline lookup yields CDR1 SGHNT and CDR2 YYREEE (reference sequence). The CDR3 totals 13 residues. V was cut by 4 bases and J by 0 bases, with 6 bases left in between. CDR3 coding DNA: TGTGCCAGCAGCCGGGGTAGCACAGATACGCAGTATTTT. Translating it yields CASSRGSTDTQYF. The whole variable domain, filled in from reference TRBV5-4 and TRBJ2-3, reads ETGVTQSPTHLIKTRGQQVTLRCSSQSGHNTVSWYQQALGQGPQFIFQYYREEENGRGNFPPRFSGLQFPNYSSELNVNALELDDSALYLCASSRGSTDTQYFGPGTRLTVL.

This clone has just one count. The V gene is TRBV28, the J gene TRBJ2-5; D unclear. Trimming shortened V by 6 bases and J by 1 base, and 12 bases separated the two germline ends. The CDR3 length is 14 residues. CDR1 and CDR2 (germline): MDHEN, SYDVKM. This CDR3 is CASSALVVQETQYF. The CDR3 bases are TGTGCCAGCAGCGCCCTAGTAGTCCAAGAGACCCAGTACTTC.

This chain joins TRBV5-6 and TRBJ1-4, with a possible D match to TRBD1 (5 bases). The CDR3 has 13 amino acids. V shed 1 base and J shed 8 bases, with 9 bases lying between them. Germline V CDR1 and CDR2: SGHDT, YYEEEE. The CDR3 loop is CASSLQGSEKLFF. For the CDR3, the DNA is TGTGCCAGCAGCTTGCAGGGAAGCGAAAAACTGTTTTTT.

CDR3 sequence reads: CASQGQGLLRVTEAFF. In nucleotides, the CDR3 is TGTGCCAGCCAGGGACAGGGACTTTTGAGGGTCACTGAAGCTTTCTTT. The gene calls are TRBV27 and TRBJ1-1; TRBD1 agrees at 9 bases. The length of the CDR3 is 16 residues. Germline V gene data show CDR1 as MNHEY and CDR2 as SMNVEV (reference sequence). The V and J ends lost 8 bases and 4 bases, in that order; junction bases with no gene match: 14.

The V and J genes are TRBV29-1 and TRBJ1-3, with a possible D match to TRBD1 (6 bases). This CDR3 contains 13 residues. Germline V gene lookup returns CDR1 SQVTM and CDR2 ANQGSEA. Trimming cost V 5 bases and J 2 bases, with 10 bases left between them. CDR3: CSVLGGAGNTIYF. The CDR3 coding sequence is TGCAGCGTTTTAGGGGGGGCTGGAAACACCATATATTTT. The whole variable domain, filled in from reference TRBV29-1 and TRBJ1-3, reads SAVISQKPSRDICQRGTSLTIQCQVDSQVTMMFWYRQQPGQSLTLIATANQGSEATYESGFVIDKFPISRPNLTFSTLTVSNMSPEDSSIYLCSVLGGAGNTIYFGEGSWLTVV.

The V call is TRBV19, the J call TRBJ2-5, with 14 bases that match TRBD2. Trimming cost V 1 base and J 4 bases; bases outside gene matches: 2. Germline values: CDR1 LNHDA, CDR2 SQIVND (reference sequence). The CDR3 consists of 16 residues. The CDR3 bases are TGTGCCAGTAGTATAGGCGGACTAGCGGGGGGAGAGACCCAGTACTTC. Amino acids: CASSIGGLAGGETQYF.

The gene calls are TRBV3-1 (or the pseudogene TRBV3-2) and TRBJ1-5; 9 bases align to TRBD1. Germline CDR1 is LGHDT and CDR2 is YNNKEL (reference sequence). Trimming cost V 0 bases and J 5 bases; bases outside gene matches: 17. The CDR3 consists of 20 residues. The CDR3 DNA follows: TGTGCCAGCAGCCAAGAAGCTCCGGACAGGGGCTTTTTATCGGATCAGCCCCAGCATTTT. Translation: CASSQEAPDRGFLSDQPQHF.

The V and J genes are TRBV27 and TRBJ2-7, with 7 bases aligning to TRBD2. The V and J ends lost 4 bases and 6 bases, in that order; junction bases with no gene match: 9. The CDR3 has 14 amino acids. From germline, CDR1 is MNHEY and CDR2 SMNVEV (reference sequence). The chain's CDR3 is CASSSGGVTLEQYF. DNA for the CDR3: TGTGCCAGCAGTTCGGGGGGAGTTACCCTCGAGCAGTACTTC.

The gene calls are TRBV27 and TRBJ1-2; D is possibly TRBD1 (5 bases). CDR3 length: 15 residues. V was trimmed by 2 bases and J by 0 bases, leaving 10 bases between them. CDR1 MNHEY and CDR2 SMNVEV come from the germline V gene (reference sequence). CDR3 residues: CASSLRQGTNYGYTF. CDR3 in DNA: TGTGCCAGCAGTTTACGGCAGGGCACTAACTATGGCTACACCTTC.